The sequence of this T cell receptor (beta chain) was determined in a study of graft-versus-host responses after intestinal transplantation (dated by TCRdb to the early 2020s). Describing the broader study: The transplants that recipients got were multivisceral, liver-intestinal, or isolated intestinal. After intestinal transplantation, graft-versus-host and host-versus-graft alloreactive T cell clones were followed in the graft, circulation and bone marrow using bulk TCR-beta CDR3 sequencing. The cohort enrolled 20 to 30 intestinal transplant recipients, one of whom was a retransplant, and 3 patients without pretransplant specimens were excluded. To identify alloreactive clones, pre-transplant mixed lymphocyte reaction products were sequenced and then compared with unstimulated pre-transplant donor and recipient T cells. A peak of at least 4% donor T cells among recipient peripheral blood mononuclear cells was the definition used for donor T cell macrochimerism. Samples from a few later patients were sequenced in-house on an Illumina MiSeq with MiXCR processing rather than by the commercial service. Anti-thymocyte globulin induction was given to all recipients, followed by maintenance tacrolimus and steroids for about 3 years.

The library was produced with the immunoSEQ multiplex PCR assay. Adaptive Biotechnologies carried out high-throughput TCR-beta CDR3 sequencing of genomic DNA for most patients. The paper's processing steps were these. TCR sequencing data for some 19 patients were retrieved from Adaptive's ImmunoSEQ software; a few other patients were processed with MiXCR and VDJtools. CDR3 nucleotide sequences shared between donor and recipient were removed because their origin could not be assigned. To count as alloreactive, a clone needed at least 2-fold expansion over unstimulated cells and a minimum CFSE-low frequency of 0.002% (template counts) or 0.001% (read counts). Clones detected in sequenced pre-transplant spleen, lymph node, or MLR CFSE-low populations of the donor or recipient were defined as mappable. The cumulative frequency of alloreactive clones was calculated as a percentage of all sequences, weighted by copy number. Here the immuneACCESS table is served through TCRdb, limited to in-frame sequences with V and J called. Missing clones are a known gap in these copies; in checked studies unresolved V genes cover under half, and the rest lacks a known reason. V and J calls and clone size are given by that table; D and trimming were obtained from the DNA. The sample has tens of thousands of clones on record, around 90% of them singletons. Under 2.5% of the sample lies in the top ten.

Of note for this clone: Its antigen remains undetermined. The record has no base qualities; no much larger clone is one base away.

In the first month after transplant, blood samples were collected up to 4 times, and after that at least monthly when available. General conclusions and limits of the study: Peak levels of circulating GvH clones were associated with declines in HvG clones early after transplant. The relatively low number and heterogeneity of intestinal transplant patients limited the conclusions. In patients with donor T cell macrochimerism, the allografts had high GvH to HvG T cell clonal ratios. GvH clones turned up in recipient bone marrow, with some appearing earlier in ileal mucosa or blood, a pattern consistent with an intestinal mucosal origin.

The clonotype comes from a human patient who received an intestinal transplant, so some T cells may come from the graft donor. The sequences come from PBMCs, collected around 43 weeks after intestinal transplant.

The sequenced DNA is TGTGCCAGCAGCCAAGATCTATATGTTGGCGGGGGGGGTTTTGAGCAGTTCTTC. Its amino acids are CASSQDLYVGGGGFEQFF. The chain employs TRBV4-2 and TRBJ2-1, and 9 bases in between align with TRBD2. The CDR3 covers 18 residues, taking in both the cysteine and the phenylalanine. CDR3 DNA is the only sequence kept; it has 54 bases, read in frame from the first base. For CDR1 and CDR2, the germline V gene lists LGHNA and YNFKEQ. At the junction V is shortened by 0 bases and J by 9 bases; bases outside the gene matches: 15.